This TCR beta chain was observed in a study of T-cell reconstitution after alpha-beta-depleted transplantation in children. Unique molecular identifiers were incorporated when the TCRbeta library was constructed. MiXCR, applied by TCRdb to the PCR reads, yields one record per CDR3 protein. This repertoire shows 200,000 to 300,000 distinct CDR3 sequences, approximately 12% found once; its top ten account for over 2.5%. Unmatched junction bases numbered 8, after V lost 3 bases and J lost 5 bases. Looked up from germline, CDR1 is DFQATT and CDR2 is SNEGSKA (reference sequence). The CDR3 is 14 residues long.

The specimen was PBMCs from the stem cell graft donor, collected from the stem cell graft. The clonotype was recovered from a human donor who donated a stem cell graft to a child with acute lymphoblastic leukemia. J is TRBJ2-5 and V is TRBV20-1, with 8 bases that match TRBD1. In nucleotides, the CDR3 is TGCAGTGCTAGGAGGTCAGGGGGCGATGAGACCCAGTACTTC. The encoded protein is CSARRSGGDETQYF.